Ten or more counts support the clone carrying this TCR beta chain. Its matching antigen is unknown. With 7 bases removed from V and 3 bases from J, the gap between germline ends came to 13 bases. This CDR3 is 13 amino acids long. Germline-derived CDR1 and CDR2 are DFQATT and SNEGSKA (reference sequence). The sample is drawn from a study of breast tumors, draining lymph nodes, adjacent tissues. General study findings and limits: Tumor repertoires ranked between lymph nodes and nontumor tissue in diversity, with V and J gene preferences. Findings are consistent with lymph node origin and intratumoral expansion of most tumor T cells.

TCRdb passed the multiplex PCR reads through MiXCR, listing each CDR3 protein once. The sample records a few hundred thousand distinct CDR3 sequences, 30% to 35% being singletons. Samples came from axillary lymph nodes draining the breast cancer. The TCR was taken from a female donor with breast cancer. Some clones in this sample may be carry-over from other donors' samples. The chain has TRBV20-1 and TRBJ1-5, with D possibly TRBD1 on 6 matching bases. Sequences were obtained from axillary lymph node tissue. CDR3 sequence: CSVTTGVNQPQHF. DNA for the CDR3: TGCAGTGTGACGACAGGCGTCAATCAGCCCCAGCATTTT.